This TCR beta chain comes out of a study of cytomegalovirus exposure and HLA in healthy donors. General study results and limits: There were a few CMV-associated chains whose specificity for CMV antigens was confirmed in vitro.

The CDR3 is made up of 17 amino acids. V gave up 0 bases and J gave up 1 base, with 13 bases separating them. CDR1 SGDLS and CDR2 YYNGEE come from the germline V gene. Turning to this clone: The antigen is undetermined.

With 60 Vbeta and 13 Jbeta primers, the PCR was carried out. Study processing details: About 11 million of the roughly 80 million unique TCR beta chains counted in a later analysis were shared. Sequencing was performed with immunoSEQ multiplex PCR; in TCRdb, only in-frame clones are kept and a portion is missing. V and J calls and clone size are those listed in that table; D and trimming were worked out from the DNA. Altogether around 98,000 clones are present, around 68% being singletons, with the ten largest covering under 2.5%. The chain carries TRBV9 and TRBJ2-2, with D perhaps matching TRBD1 (5 bases). The sequencing sample was made of PBMCs. This TCR derives from a man aged 50 or older in good health and CMV-seronegative. CDR3 region: CASSVGMGQGNTGELFF. DNA of the CDR3: TGTGCCAGCAGCGTAGGTATGGGGCAGGGGAACACCGGGGAGCTGTTTTTT.